What follows is one T cell receptor beta chain and its context. 60 Vbeta and 13 Jbeta primers were used in PCR. TCRdb keeps only in-frame clones here, not all; method: immunoSEQ multiplex PCR. The sample holds fewer than 120,000 clones, 76% seen once. This record belongs to a study of cytomegalovirus exposure and HLA in healthy donors. CDR3 length equals 16 residues. V lost 5 bases, J lost 7 bases, and 11 bases stayed unmatched. In germline, CDR1 is SEHNR, CDR2 FQNEAQ (reference sequence). Material for sequencing was PBMCs. The rearrangement joins TRBV7-9 to TRBJ1-2; the match to TRBD1 covers 12 bases. The TCR sequence derives from a man aged 25 to 45 in good health and CMV-seropositive. This CDR3 is CASSGSGTGGGCGYTF. CDR3 coding DNA: TGTGCCAGCAGCGGGTCCGGGACAGGGGGCGGCTGTGGCTACACCTTC.